Detailed here is one TCR beta chain. Its antigen is still unknown. These data are taken from a study of graft-versus-host responses after intestinal transplantation. Study at large: Once they had received anti-thymocyte globulin induction, all recipients took tacrolimus and steroids for about 3 years.

Germline V gene sequence: CDR1 ENHRY, CDR2 SYGVKD. Trimming removed 7 bases from V and 5 bases from J; junction bases left unmatched: 10. The CDR3 is 18 residues long. TCRdb's copy holds only in-frame clones and misses some; the assay was immunoSEQ multiplex PCR. The table includes 140,000 or so clones, approximately 91% detected once. Findings of the study overall: Allografts of patients with graft-donor T cell macrochimerism showed high graft-versus-host to host-versus-graft clone ratios. Marrow from the recipient contained GvH clones, some of which had appeared first in ileum or blood.

The receptor comes from a human donor who received an intestinal transplant. V gene TRBV10-3 combines with J gene TRBJ2-2; the match to TRBD2 covers 16 bases. Sample: unstimulated CD4+ T cells sorted from spleen or lymph node cells, taken before intestinal transplant. CDR3 in DNA: TGTGCCATCACCCCGGGACTAGCGGGAGGGGCGGGGACCGGGGAGCTGTTTTTT. Translating gives CAITPGLAGGAGTGELFF.